This passage covers 25 T cell receptor beta chains from one sample sequenced in a study of blood T cell repertoires in COVID-19. The data were produced by immunoSEQ multiplex PCR, yet TCRdb's version contains in-frame clones alone and is incomplete. The sample contains some 20,000 clones, 65% to 90% of which appear only once. The specimen sequenced was peripheral blood. Receptors originate from a man at least 80 years old with acute or convalescent COVID-19.

V is TRBV6-1 and J is TRBJ1-2; D gene unclear. The CDR3 has 16 amino acids. V was trimmed by 0 bases and J by 0 bases, leaving 11 bases between them. Looked up from germline, CDR1 is MNHNS and CDR2 is SASEGT. The CDR3 bases are TGTGCCAGCAGTGAAGCATTGCGGGGAGCTAACTATGGCTACACCTTC. This gives the protein CASSEALRGANYGYTF.

This chain connects TRBV28 to TRBJ1-2; TRBD1 matches at 9 bases. Germline values: CDR1 MDHEN, CDR2 SYDVKM. J lost 4 bases, V lost 8 bases, and 8 bases had no gene match. The CDR3 totals 14 residues. As DNA, the CDR3 is TGTGCCAGCCTCTTACGGGACAGGGTCTATGGCTACACCTTC. As protein: CASLLRDRVYGYTF.

The sample holds one count of this clone. The V call is TRBV5-4, the J call TRBJ2-1; 8 bases line up with TRBD1. In germline, CDR1 is SGHNT, CDR2 YYREEE (reference sequence). Trimming cost V 3 bases and J 3 bases; bases outside gene matches: 2. There are 14 residues in the CDR3. CDR3 bases: TGTGCCAGCAGCTCACAGGGGGTCTACAATGAGCAGTTCTTC. Protein sequence: CASSSQGVYNEQFF. The entire variable domain, with the rest obtained from reference TRBV5-4 and TRBJ2-1, is as follows: ETGVTQSPTHLIKTRGQQVTLRCSSQSGHNTVSWYQQALGQGPQFIFQYYREEENGRGNFPPRFSGLQFPNYSSELNVNALELDDSALYLCASSSQGVYNEQFFGPGTRLTVL.

The chain uses TRBV11-2 and TRBJ2-3; D may be TRBD2 (7 bases). CDR1 SGHAT and CDR2 FQNNGV come from the germline V gene. This CDR3 is 15 amino acids long. V lost 2 bases and J 5 bases, leaving 14 bases between the germline ends. The CDR3 nucleotides are TGTGCCAGCAGCTTACTGACGGGGGGCAAAGATACGCAGTATTTT. It specifies CASSLLTGGKDTQYF.

J is TRBJ2-3 and V is TRBV5-4, with 10 bases that match TRBD2. This CDR3 has 15 residues. With 5 bases clipped from V and 6 bases from J, the junction kept 9 bases outside the gene matches. Per germline, CDR1 SGHNT and CDR2 YYREEE (reference sequence). As DNA, the CDR3 is TGTGCCAGCAGATTTGGACTAGCGGATACGGATACGCAGTATTTT. Amino acids: CASRFGLADTDTQYF.

This clone was picked up a small number of times. V is TRBV5-1 and J is TRBJ2-7; 9 bases match TRBD2. The length of the CDR3 is 18 residues. Germline V gives CDR1 SGHRS, CDR2 YFSETQ. Trimming took 3 bases from V and 6 from J; bases not matched to a gene: 19. CDR3 sequence: CASSSHPTGTSNQREQYF. The CDR3, as DNA: TGCGCCAGCAGCTCCCACCCGACCGGGACTAGCAATCAACGCGAGCAGTACTTC.

This clone was detected a few times. This rearrangement joins TRBV19 to TRBJ1-5; TRBD1 matches at 7 bases. The CDR3 length is 17 residues. After removal of 5 bases from V and 2 bases from J, the junction contained 12 bases not matched to a gene. Germline CDR1 LNHDA, CDR2 SQIVND (reference sequence). CDR3 loop: CASSQGTDSLGNQPQHF. CDR3 DNA sequence: TGTGCCAGTAGTCAGGGGACAGATAGTCTCGGCAATCAGCCCCAGCATTTT.

The V gene is TRBV12-3 or TRBV12-4, the J gene TRBJ2-5, with a weak D call TRBD2 (6 bases). The CDR3 runs to 13 residues. V was trimmed by 3 bases and J by 2 bases, leaving 7 bases between them. CDR3: CASSFGTQETQYF. The CDR3 DNA reads as TGTGCCAGCAGTTTTGGGACTCAAGAGACCCAGTACTTC.

This chain connects TRBV7-9 to TRBJ2-1, with 8 bases aligning to TRBD2. CDR1 is SEHNR and CDR2 is FQNEAQ in the germline V gene (reference sequence). Trimming removed 10 bases from V and 8 bases from J; junction bases left unmatched: 16. The CDR3 sequence is 15 residues long. The CDR3 coding sequence is TGTGCCACCGCCGACGGGGGGGCCGTATTGGATGAGCAGTTCTTC. Its protein product is CATADGGAVLDEQFF.

The rearrangement joins TRBV6-5 to TRBJ1-3; TRBD1 matches at 8 bases. The junction had 10 bases not matched to a gene; V was cut back by 11 bases and J by 4 bases. CDR1 MNHEY and CDR2 SVGAGI come from the germline V gene. The CDR3 sequence is 14 residues long. CDR3 in amino acids: CAGSQGAAGNTIYF. The CDR3 nucleotides are TGTGCCGGATCCCAGGGGGCAGCAGGAAACACCATATATTTT.

In nucleotides, the CDR3 is TGTGCCAGCAAGGGACAGGGAAACACCGGGGAGCTGTTTTTT. Amino acids: CASKGQGNTGELFF. The genes are TRBV25-1 and TRBJ2-2, with 9 bases identical to TRBD1. Germline-derived CDR1 and CDR2 are MGHDK and SYGVNS. The CDR3 runs to 14 residues. J was trimmed by 2 bases and V by 7 bases; bases with no gene match: 2.

V is TRBV2 and J is TRBJ2-1, with D maybe TRBD1 (6 bases). The CDR3 runs 15 residues. Trimming shortened V by 4 bases and J by 5 bases, and 15 bases separated the two germline ends. Germline CDR1 is SNHLY and CDR2 is FYNNEI. The CDR3 nucleotides read TGTGCCAGCAGTGGACAGAGGGGACACAACAATGAGCAGTTCTTC. Amino acid sequence: CASSGQRGHNNEQFF.

The V gene is TRBV7-9, the J gene TRBJ1-1; tentatively, D is TRBD1 (6 bases). The germline V gene encodes CDR1 SEHNR and CDR2 FQNEAQ (reference sequence). The V end was cut by 4 bases, the J end by 1 base, with 13 bases between. The CDR3 length is 15 residues. The chain's CDR3 is CASSSRTAKNTEAFF. The CDR3 DNA is TGTGCCAGCAGCTCACGGACAGCTAAGAACACTGAAGCTTTCTTT.

The chain has TRBV5-1 and TRBJ2-7; 10 nucleotides align to TRBD1. The germline gives CDR1 SGHRS, CDR2 YFSETQ. The CDR3 totals 15 residues. J was trimmed by 3 bases and V by 5 bases; bases with no gene match: 8. The CDR3 spells CASRSDGQGGYEQYF. CDR3 nucleotides: TGCGCCAGCAGGTCCGATGGACAGGGGGGCTACGAGCAGTACTTC.

J is TRBJ2-7 and V is TRBV3-1 (or the pseudogene TRBV3-2); 11 bases are a match to TRBD1. The CDR3 runs to 14 residues. J was trimmed by 2 bases and V by 5 bases; bases with no gene match: 2. Looked up from germline, CDR1 is LGHDT and CDR2 is YNNKEL (reference sequence). The CDR3: CASSGTGGTYEQYF. The CDR3, as DNA: TGTGCCAGCAGCGGGACAGGGGGAACCTACGAGCAGTACTTC.

The rearrangement joins TRBV7-2 to TRBJ1-1; tentative D call: TRBD1 (6 bases). There are 14 residues in the CDR3. V lost 7 bases to trimming and J lost 0 bases, with 12 bases between them. Germline CDR1 reads SGHTA; CDR2 reads FQGNSA. CDR3 in DNA: TGTGCCAGCAACCGGGGGGCATTGAACACTGAAGCTTTCTTT. This encodes CASNRGALNTEAFF.

The V gene is TRBV7-3, the J gene TRBJ2-7; no reliable D call. Germline V gives CDR1 SGHTA, CDR2 FQGTGA. This CDR3 spans 13 amino acids. Trimming took off 2 bases at V and 4 bases at J, with 9 bases between the two ends. The CDR3: CASSLFLGYEQYF. CDR3 DNA: TGTGCCAGCAGCTTATTTCTAGGATACGAGCAGTACTTC.

V is TRBV15 and J is TRBJ1-4; D gene uncertain. The V end was cut by 6 bases, the J end by 4 bases, with 9 bases between. In germline, CDR1 is LNHNV, CDR2 YYDKDF (reference sequence). CDR3 size: 13 residues. The CDR3 nucleotides read TGTGCCACCAGGTCCTCGAGTAATGAAAAACTGTTTTTT. Translated, it gives CATRSSSNEKLFF.

This sequence joins TRBV3-1 (or the pseudogene TRBV3-2) and TRBJ1-1; a weak D match, TRBD1 (6 bases). The CDR3 runs to 14 residues. Germline V gene sequence: CDR1 LGHDT, CDR2 YNNKEL (reference sequence). V was shortened by 1 base and J by 5 bases, with 11 bases between the two germline ends. For the CDR3, the DNA is TGTGCCAGCAGCCAAGGGGACATCGGGACTGAAGCTTTCTTT. This encodes CASSQGDIGTEAFF.

The chain employs TRBV7-2 and TRBJ2-7; TRBD2 agrees at 7 bases. CDR1 is SGHTA, CDR2 FQGNSA, per germline. V dropped 1 base and J dropped 4; count of bases not matched to a gene: 4. CDR3 size: 14 residues. In nucleotides, the CDR3 is TGTGCCAGCAGCTTAGTCGGACTAGTGTACGAGCAGTACTTC. This translates into CASSLVGLVYEQYF.

This sequence joins TRBV5-1 and TRBJ2-7; possible D gene TRBD2, 6 bases. Germline V gene sequence: CDR1 SGHRS, CDR2 YFSETQ. The CDR3 consists of 16 residues. Trimming stripped 0 bases from V and 0 bases from J, with 13 bases between. CDR3 loop: CASSLGGGQSSYEQYF. CDR3 in DNA: TGCGCCAGCAGCTTGGGTGGAGGGCAAAGCTCCTACGAGCAGTACTTC.

V is TRBV6-2 or TRBV6-3 and J is TRBJ1-2; D remains ambiguous. V lost 2 bases and J lost 5, with 12 bases in between. CDR3 size: 14 residues. Germline CDR1 reads MNHEY; CDR2 reads SVGEGT. CDR3 DNA: TGTGCCAGCAGTTACCCAATCACGGGTTATGGCTACACCTTC. Protein sequence: CASSYPITGYGYTF.

J is TRBJ2-2 and V is TRBV2; a possible D gene is TRBD1 (6 bases). This CDR3 spans 16 amino acids. V was shortened by 4 bases and J by 6 bases, with 18 bases between the two germline ends. Germline V gene data show CDR1 as SNHLY and CDR2 as FYNNEI. The CDR3 sequence is CASSGGARGGSGELFF. Written as DNA, the CDR3 is TGTGCCAGCAGTGGAGGCGCCAGGGGTGGATCCGGGGAGCTGTTTTTT.

The rearrangement links TRBV7-3 to TRBJ2-2; D ambiguous. The CDR3 extends over 13 amino acids. V shed 2 bases and J shed 4 bases, with 5 bases lying between them. Per germline, CDR1 SGHTA and CDR2 FQGTGA. In DNA form, the CDR3 reads TGTGCCAGCAGCTTATATCTCACCGGGGAGCTGTTTTTT. This sequence encodes CASSLYLTGELFF.

This clone was observed once. The chain links TRBV28 to TRBJ2-1, with 7 bases matching TRBD2. With 4 bases clipped from V and 0 bases from J, the junction kept 6 bases outside the gene matches. Germline V CDR1 and CDR2: MDHEN, SYDVKM. The CDR3 is made up of 16 amino acids. The CDR3 spells CASSSIGTNSYNEQFF. CDR3 nucleotide sequence: TGTGCCAGCAGTTCAATAGGGACTAACTCCTACAATGAGCAGTTCTTC.